This T cell receptor beta chain was captured in a study of CD8 T cells in Susac syndrome. Random hexamers served to reverse transcribe about 0.5 to 1 ug RNA. Amplification of the TCR beta CDR3 was carried out by immunoSEQ multiplex PCR, which spanned a total of 54 Vbeta and 13 Jbeta segments. MiXCR was run by TCRdb on the immunoSEQ multiplex PCR reads, yielding one entry per CDR3 protein. The sample records about 160,000 distinct CDR3 sequences, approximately 94% being singletons. TCR beta from blood CD8+ and CD4+ T cells was sequenced. Isolation of CD8+ and CD4+ T cells was performed negatively, whereas enrichment of TEMRA cells was done by FACS. Study-level points and caveats: It was acknowledged by the study that relatively few individuals were included in its TCR sequencing and HLA analysis.

This clonotype was detected only once. No antigen is known for it. The receptor's source is a human donor with multiple sclerosis. Sequenced: CD4+ T cells from PBMCs.

The chain's CDR3 is CASSVETPSTGELFF. CDR3 in DNA: TGTGCCAGCAGTGTCGAGACACCTTCCACCGGGGAGCTGTTTTTT. The gene calls are TRBV2 and TRBJ2-2; no firm D call. Germline assignment: CDR1 SNHLY and CDR2 FYNNEI. The CDR3 has 15 residues. The V gene lost 4 bases and the J gene lost 4 bases, with 13 bases spanning the gap.